This T cell receptor (beta chain) was sequenced during a study of cytomegalovirus exposure and HLA in healthy donors. Study-wide findings and caveats: Rarity held for most TCR sequences, but there were some public TCRs that occurred in many donors.

The CDR3 sequence is 16 residues long. CDR1 is SGDLS, CDR2 YYNGEE, per germline. V shed 3 bases and J 2 bases; nucleotides not matched to a gene: 10. 60 Vbeta and 13 Jbeta primers were used in PCR. Repertoires were generated with immunoSEQ multiplex PCR, while TCRdb's copy carries only in-frame clones and drops some. The sample lists under 200,000 clones, about 85% occurring once. On this clone: Its antigen is unknown.

J is TRBJ2-7 and V is TRBV9, with TRBD2 matching 8 bases. The sample taken for sequencing was PBMCs. The receptor's source is a woman between 45 and 60 years old in good health and CMV-seropositive. This chain's CDR3 is CASSASAGGAPYEQYF. For the CDR3, the DNA is TGTGCCAGCAGCGCATCCGCCGGGGGGGCCCCCTACGAGCAGTACTTC.